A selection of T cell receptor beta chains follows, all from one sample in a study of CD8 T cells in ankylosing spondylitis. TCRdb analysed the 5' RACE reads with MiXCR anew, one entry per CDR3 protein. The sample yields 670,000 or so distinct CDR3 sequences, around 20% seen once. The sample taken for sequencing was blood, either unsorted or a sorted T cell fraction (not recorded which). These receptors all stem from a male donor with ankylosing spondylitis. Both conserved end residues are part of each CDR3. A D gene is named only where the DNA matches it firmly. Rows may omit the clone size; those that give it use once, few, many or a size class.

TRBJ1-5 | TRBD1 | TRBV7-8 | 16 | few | CASSLGPTGINQPQHF | TGTGCCAGCAGCTTGGGGCCGACAGGGATCAATCAGCCCCAGCATTTT
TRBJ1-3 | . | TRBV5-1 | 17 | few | CASSLVPAALSGNTIYF | TGCGCCAGCAGCTTGGTCCCCGCTGCCTTATCTGGAAACACCATATATTTT
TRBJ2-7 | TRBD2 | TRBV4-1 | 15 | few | CASSQEAGGSYEQYF | TGCGCCAGCAGCCAAGAAGCGGGGGGTTCCTACGAGCAGTACTTC
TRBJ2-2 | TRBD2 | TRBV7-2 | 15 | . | CASSFAGGVTGELFF | TGTGCCAGCAGCTTTGCGGGAGGCGTCACCGGGGAGCTGTTTTTT
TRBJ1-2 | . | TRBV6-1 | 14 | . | CASSPTGGPGGYTF | TGTGCCAGCAGTCCCACCGGGGGTCCGGGAGGCTACACCTTC
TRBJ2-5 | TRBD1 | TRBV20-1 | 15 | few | CSAFRTGLPQETQYF | TGCAGTGCTTTTCGGACAGGGTTGCCCCAAGAGACCCAGTACTTC
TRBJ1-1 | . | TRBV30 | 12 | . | CAWSVTGAEAFF | TGTGCCTGGAGCGTGACAGGAGCTGAAGCTTTCTTT
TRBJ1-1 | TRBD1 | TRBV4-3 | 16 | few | CASSQDKAGGNTEAFF | TGCGCCAGCAGCCAAGATAAGGCAGGGGGGAACACTGAAGCTTTCTTT
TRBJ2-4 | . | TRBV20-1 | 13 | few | CSANRGLMNIQYF | TGCAGTGCTAACCGCGGATTGATGAACATTCAGTACTTC
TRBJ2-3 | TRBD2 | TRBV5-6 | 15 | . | CASSLIAGDTDTQYF | TGTGCCAGCAGCTTGATAGCGGGAGACACAGATACGCAGTATTTT
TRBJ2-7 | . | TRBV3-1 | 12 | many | CASSQGIYEQYF | TGTGCCAGCAGCCAGGGGATCTACGAGCAGTACTTC
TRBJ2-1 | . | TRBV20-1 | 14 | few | CSARDSGRYNEQFF | TGCAGTGCTAGAGATTCGGGCCGATACAATGAGCAGTTCTTC
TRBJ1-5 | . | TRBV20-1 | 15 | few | CSAIRPTNINQPQHF | TGCAGTGCAATCAGGCCTACGAATATTAATCAGCCCCAGCATTTT
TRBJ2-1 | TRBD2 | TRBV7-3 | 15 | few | CASSSRKTSAVEQFF | TGTGCCAGCAGCTCCCGAAAGACTAGCGCGGTTGAGCAGTTCTTC
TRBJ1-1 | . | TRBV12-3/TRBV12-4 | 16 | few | CASSDGLRGENTEAFF | TGTGCCAGCAGCGATGGGCTCAGGGGAGAGAACACTGAAGCTTTCTTT
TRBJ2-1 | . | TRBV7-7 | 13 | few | CASSPDVGDEQFF | TGTGCTAGCAGCCCAGACGTGGGGGATGAGCAGTTCTTC
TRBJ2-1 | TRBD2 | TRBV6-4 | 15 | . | CASSPGSGKYNEQFF | TGTGCCAGCAGCCCGGGTAGCGGGAAATACAATGAGCAGTTCTTC
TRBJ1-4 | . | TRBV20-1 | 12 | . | CSASPTNEKLFF | TGCAGTGCTAGCCCAACTAATGAAAAACTGTTTTTT
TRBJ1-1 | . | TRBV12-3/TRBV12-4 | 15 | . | CASRRILGDGTEAFF | TGTGCCAGCAGGAGAATATTGGGGGATGGAACTGAAGCTTTCTTT
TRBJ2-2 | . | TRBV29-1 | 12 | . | CSVLPSTGELFF | TGCAGCGTTCTTCCTAGCACCGGGGAGCTGTTTTTT
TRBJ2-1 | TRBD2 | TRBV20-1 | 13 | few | CSASPSGRNEQFF | TGCAGTGCTAGTCCTAGCGGGAGGAATGAGCAGTTCTTC
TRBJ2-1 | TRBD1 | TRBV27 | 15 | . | CASSLGPGGEDEQFF | TGTGCCAGCAGTTTAGGGCCAGGGGGCGAAGATGAGCAGTTCTTC
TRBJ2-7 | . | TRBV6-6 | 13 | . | CASSPGWSYEQYF | TGTGCCAGCAGTCCGGGTTGGAGCTACGAGCAGTACTTC
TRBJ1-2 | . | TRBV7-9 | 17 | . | CASSLDGAGPTNYGYTF | TGTGCCAGCAGCTTAGACGGGGCAGGTCCCACTAACTATGGCTACACCTTC
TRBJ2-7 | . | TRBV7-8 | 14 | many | CASSLQGPTYEQYF | TGTGCCAGCAGCTTACAGGGGCCAACCTACGAGCAGTACTTC
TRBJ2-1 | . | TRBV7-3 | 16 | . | CASSLIGGTTYNEQFF | TGTGCCAGCAGCTTAATAGGGGGGACCACCTACAATGAGCAGTTCTTC
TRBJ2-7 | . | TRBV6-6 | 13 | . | CASSYSWGYEQYF | TGTGCCAGCAGTTACTCCTGGGGCTACGAGCAGTACTTC
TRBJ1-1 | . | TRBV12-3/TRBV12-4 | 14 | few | CASRPGPRSTEAFF | TGTGCCAGCAGGCCGGGACCGAGGAGCACTGAAGCTTTCTTT
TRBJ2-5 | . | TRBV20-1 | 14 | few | CSVLPGPPKETQYF | TGCAGTGTTCTCCCCGGGCCCCCGAAGGAGACCCAGTACTTC
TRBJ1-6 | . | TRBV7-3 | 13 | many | CASSYNSHSPLHF | TGTGCCAGCAGCTATAACAGTCATTCACCCCTCCACTTT
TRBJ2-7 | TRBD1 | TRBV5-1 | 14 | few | CASSRRGTGYEQYF | TGCGCCAGCAGTCGGCGAGGGACAGGCTACGAGCAGTACTTC
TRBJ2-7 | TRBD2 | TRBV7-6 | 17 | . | CASSLGLREASSYEQYF | TGTGCCAGCAGCTTAGGTTTGCGGGAGGCGTCCTCCTACGAGCAGTACTTC
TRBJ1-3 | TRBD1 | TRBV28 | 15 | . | CASSRDRVSGNTIYF | TGTGCCAGCAGTCGGGACAGGGTTTCTGGAAACACCATATATTTT
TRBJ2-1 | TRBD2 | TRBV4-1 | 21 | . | CASSPGLAGGAPLSSYNEQFF | TGCGCCAGCAGCCCGGGACTAGCGGGAGGGGCCCCTCTGAGCTCCTACAATGAGCAGTTCTTC
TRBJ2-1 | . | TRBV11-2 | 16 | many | CASSLEAGGSYNEQFF | TGTGCCAGCAGCTTAGAGGCGGGCGGCTCCTACAATGAGCAGTTCTTC
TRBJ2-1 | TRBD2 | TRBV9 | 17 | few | CASSVGLAGAGANEQFF | TGTGCCAGCAGCGTAGGACTAGCGGGAGCCGGGGCCAATGAGCAGTTCTTC
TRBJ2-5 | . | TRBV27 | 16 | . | CASSSPSTDFQETQYF | TGTGCCAGCAGTTCCCCCTCGACAGATTTCCAAGAGACCCAGTACTTC
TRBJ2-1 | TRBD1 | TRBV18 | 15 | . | CASSAGTGDYNEQFF | TGTGCCAGCTCGGCCGGGACAGGGGACTACAATGAGCAGTTCTTC
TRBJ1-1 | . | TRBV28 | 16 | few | CASRLPPGRTNTEAFF | TGTGCCAGCAGGCTTCCTCCGGGACGGACGAACACTGAAGCTTTCTTT
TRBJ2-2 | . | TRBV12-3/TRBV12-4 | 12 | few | CASMWDTGELFF | TGTGCCAGCATGTGGGACACCGGGGAGCTGTTTTTT
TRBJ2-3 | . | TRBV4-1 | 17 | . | CASSQDGARARTDTQYF | TGCGCCAGCAGCCAAGACGGGGCCAGGGCTCGTACAGATACGCAGTATTTT